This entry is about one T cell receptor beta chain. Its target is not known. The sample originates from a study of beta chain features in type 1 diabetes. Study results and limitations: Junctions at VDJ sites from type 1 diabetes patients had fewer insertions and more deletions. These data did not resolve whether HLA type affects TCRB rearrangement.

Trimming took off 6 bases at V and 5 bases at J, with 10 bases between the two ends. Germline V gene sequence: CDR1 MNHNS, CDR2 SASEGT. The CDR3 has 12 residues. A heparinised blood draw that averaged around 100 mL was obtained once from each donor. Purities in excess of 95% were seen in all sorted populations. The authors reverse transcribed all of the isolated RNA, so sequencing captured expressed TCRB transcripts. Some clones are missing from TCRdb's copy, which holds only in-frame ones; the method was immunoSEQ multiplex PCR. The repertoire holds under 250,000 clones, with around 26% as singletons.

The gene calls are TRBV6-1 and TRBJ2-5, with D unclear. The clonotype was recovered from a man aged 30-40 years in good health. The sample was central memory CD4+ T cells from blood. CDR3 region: CASSLSRETQYF. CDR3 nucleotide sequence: TGTGCCAGCAGCCTCTCCCGGGAGACCCAGTACTTC.